The following is a TCR beta chain sequence with its context. This entry comes from a study of T cell changes during pregnancy in multiple sclerosis. The CDR3 extends over 16 amino acids. Trimming took 2 bases from V and 5 from J; bases not matched to a gene: 7. The germline V gene encodes CDR1 MNHEY and CDR2 SVGAGI. Profiling relied on immunoSEQ multiplex PCR, and the TCRdb table lists in-frame clones only, not all of them. This sample has around 50,000 clones, with roughly 93% found just once. The sequence derives from a female donor with multiple sclerosis, enrolled in a pregnancy study. The sample here was CD8+ T cells from peripheral blood mononuclear cells, taken in the second trimester of pregnancy. The chain employs TRBV6-5 and TRBJ1-1; TRBD1 matches 11 bases. CDR3: CASSYGTGGEGTEAFF. The CDR3 DNA is TGTGCCAGCAGTTACGGGACAGGGGGAGAGGGTACTGAAGCTTTCTTT.